This is a list of T cell receptor beta chains from one sample in a study of early T cells in non-severe SARS-CoV-2 infection. MiXCR, run by TCRdb on the 5' RACE reads, gives a single entry per CDR3 protein. The repertoire includes roughly 80,000 distinct CDR3 sequences, over 11% of them detected once, and 3% sits in the top ten. Sequenced sample: whole blood. The source of these receptors is an adult who was a healthcare worker with PCR-confirmed SARS-CoV-2 infection or an uninfected control (not recorded which). The CDR3 runs from the conserved cysteine through the conserved F or W. D genes are given only for firm matches. The size of a clone is reported for some rows only, either as once, few or many, or as a class for expanded clones.

many	TRBD2	TRBV7-2	TRBJ2-7	CASSITSDPSYEQYF	TGTGCCAGCAGCATAACTAGCGACCCCTCCTACGAGCAGTACTTC
few	-	TRBV14	TRBJ1-1	CASRRHATAAEAFF	TGTGCCAGTCGTCGCCACGCCACGGCAGCTGAAGCTTTCTTT
few	-	TRBV7-7	TRBJ2-1	CASSLNRGSEQFF	TGTGCTAGCAGCTTAAACCGAGGGAGTGAGCAGTTCTTC
few	TRBD1	TRBV6-1	TRBJ1-2	CASSDRAHGDYGYTF	TGTGCCAGTTCCGACAGGGCCCATGGTGACTATGGCTACACCTTC
many	-	TRBV29-1	TRBJ2-1	CSRIVSDPFF	TGCAGCAGGATAGTTAGCGACCCGTTCTTC
-	-	TRBV12-3/TRBV12-4	TRBJ2-2	CASSFVRGELFF	TGTGCCAGCAGTTTTGTACGGGGGGAGCTGTTTTTT
-	-	TRBV12-5	TRBJ1-6	CASGRDGSSPLHF	TGTGCTAGTGGGCGGGACGGATCTTCACCCCTCCACTTT
few	-	TRBV9	TRBJ2-5	CASSVGPGSQETQYF	TGTGCCAGCAGCGTAGGCCCGGGTTCCCAAGAGACCCAGTACTTC
-	-	TRBV19	TRBJ1-1	CASSMVNTEAFF	TGTGCCAGTAGTATGGTGAACACTGAAGCTTTCTTT
few	-	TRBV6-5	TRBJ2-5	CASSYSVQAGPKETQYF	TGTGCCAGCAGTTACTCTGTCCAAGCGGGCCCGAAAGAGACCCAGTACTTC
-	-	TRBV2	TRBJ2-6	CASRGEAGANVLTF	TGTGCCAGCAGGGGGGAAGCTGGGGCCAACGTCCTGACTTTC
many	TRBD2	TRBV6-6	TRBJ2-2	CASRERLATGELFF	TGTGCCAGCAGGGAAAGACTAGCCACCGGGGAGCTGTTTTTT
-	-	TRBV7-2	TRBJ2-3	CASSLSVDTQYF	TGTGCCAGCAGCTTAAGCGTAGATACGCAGTATTTT
many	-	TRBV12-3/TRBV12-4	TRBJ2-6	CASTRQVFLAGANVLTF	TGTGCCAGCACCCGACAGGTCTTCTTAGCTGGGGCCAACGTCCTGACTTTC
-	-	TRBV28	TRBJ1-2	CASSLRTGPPYGYTF	TGTGCCAGCAGTTTAAGAACCGGGCCCCCCTATGGCTACACCTTC
-	-	TRBV2	TRBJ2-5	CASSAQGPYQETQYF	TGTGCCAGCAGTGCTCAAGGGCCGTACCAAGAGACCCAGTACTTC
-	-	TRBV9	TRBJ2-1	CASSPHPGGGGGNEQFF	TGTGCCAGCAGCCCACACCCGGGAGGAGGGGGAGGTAATGAGCAGTTCTTC
many	TRBD2	TRBV7-2	TRBJ2-3	CASSSERGFHTDTQYF	TGTGCCAGCAGCTCGGAGCGGGGGTTTCACACAGATACGCAGTATTTT
many	-	TRBV18	TRBJ1-3	CASSPDQGVSGNTIYF	TGTGCCAGCTCACCTGACCAGGGCGTCTCTGGAAACACCATATATTTT
many	-	TRBV5-5	TRBJ1-5	CASSLSARSNQPQHF	TGTGCCAGCAGCCTCAGCGCCCGTAGCAATCAGCCCCAGCATTTT
few	-	TRBV4-1	TRBJ2-5	CASSRLAHKMAQETQYF	TGCGCCAGCAGCCGATTGGCCCACAAGATGGCCCAAGAGACCCAGTACTTC
many	-	TRBV18	TRBJ2-7	CASSPPGTTTYEQYF	TGTGCCAGCTCACCGCCCGGGACAACGACCTACGAGCAGTACTTC
many	-	TRBV5-4	TRBJ2-7	CASSGPSYEQYF	TGTGCCAGCAGCGGGCCTTCCTACGAGCAGTACTTC
many	TRBD2	TRBV29-1	TRBJ2-1	CSVDGLAGLNEQFF	TGCAGCGTTGACGGCCTAGCGGGGCTTAATGAGCAGTTCTTC
few	TRBD1	TRBV18	TRBJ1-2	CASSPGTDNGYTF	TGTGCCAGCTCACCAGGGACAGATAATGGCTACACCTTC
many	-	TRBV20-1	TRBJ1-1	CSARRGPEAFF	TGCAGTGCTAGACGGGGGCCTGAAGCTTTCTTT
-	TRBD2	TRBV3-1	TRBJ2-1	CASSLSLADNEQFF	TGTGCCAGCAGCCTCTCGCTAGCGGACAATGAGCAGTTCTTC
many	TRBD2	TRBV9	TRBJ2-1	CASSPGGAGNEQFF	TGTGCCAGCAGCCCGGGGGGGGCCGGCAATGAGCAGTTCTTC
few	TRBD2	TRBV4-2	TRBJ2-7	CASSQDSGGGAYEQYF	TGTGCCAGCAGCCAAGATAGCGGGGGCGGGGCCTACGAGCAGTACTTC
few	-	TRBV7-9	TRBJ2-7	CASSPKGGSGLYF	TGTGCCAGCAGCCCCAAAGGCGGGTCTGGTCTGTACTTC
many	TRBD1	TRBV15	TRBJ1-4	CATSREGTGSNEKLFF	TGTGCCACCAGCAGAGAAGGGACAGGGTCAAATGAAAAACTGTTTTTT
-	TRBD1	TRBV3-1	TRBJ1-6	CASSQEGLGTGGNWDSPLHF	TGTGCCAGCAGCCAAGAAGGTCTTGGGACAGGGGGCAATTGGGATTCACCCCTCCACTTT
-	TRBD1	TRBV27	TRBJ2-7	CASSLQGQDGEQYF	TGTGCCAGCAGTTTACAGGGACAGGACGGCGAGCAGTACTTC
many	-	TRBV2	TRBJ1-1	CASKVQNTEAFF	TGTGCCAGCAAAGTACAGAACACTGAAGCTTTCTTT
-	-	TRBV4-1	TRBJ2-7	CASSQGASGASYEQYF	TGCGCCAGCAGCCAAGGGGCCTCCGGGGCGTCCTACGAGCAGTACTTC
-	-	TRBV7-6	TRBJ2-5	CASGVGGKTQYF	TGTGCCAGCGGGGTCGGCGGGAAGACCCAGTACTTC
many	-	TRBV2	TRBJ2-7	CASRIVRVDGGQYF	TGTGCCAGCAGGATTGTCAGGGTTGATGGTGGGCAGTACTTC
-	-	TRBV10-3	TRBJ2-3	CAIGASFTDTQYF	TGTGCCATCGGAGCCAGCTTCACAGATACGCAGTATTTT
many	TRBD1	TRBV20-1	TRBJ2-7	CSARGDRGTYEQYF	TGCAGTGCTAGAGGGGACAGGGGAACCTACGAGCAGTACTTC
few	TRBD2	TRBV3-1	TRBJ2-7	CASSQDTPKRGAGQYF	TGTGCCAGCAGCCAAGATACCCCTAAGCGGGGGGCCGGGCAGTACTTC
-	-	TRBV7-8	TRBJ2-3	CASSFRDNLRTDTQYF	TGTGCCAGCAGCTTCCGGGACAACCTTCGCACAGATACGCAGTATTTT
few	-	TRBV12-3/TRBV12-4	TRBJ1-5	CASANNRAGQPQHF	TGTGCCAGCGCAAACAACAGGGCGGGTCAGCCCCAGCATTTT
many	TRBD2	TRBV2	TRBJ2-3	CASSSGALKTDTQYF	TGTGCCAGCAGTAGCGGGGCGCTGAAGACAGATACGCAGTATTTT
-	-	TRBV5-8	TRBJ1-1	CASSLGEMCTEAFF	TGTGCCAGCAGCTTGGGAGAGATGTGTACTGAAGCTTTCTTT
many	-	TRBV10-2	TRBJ2-2	CASSEDSPLAHGELFF	TGCGCCAGCAGTGAGGACTCACCACTCGCCCACGGGGAGCTGTTTTTT